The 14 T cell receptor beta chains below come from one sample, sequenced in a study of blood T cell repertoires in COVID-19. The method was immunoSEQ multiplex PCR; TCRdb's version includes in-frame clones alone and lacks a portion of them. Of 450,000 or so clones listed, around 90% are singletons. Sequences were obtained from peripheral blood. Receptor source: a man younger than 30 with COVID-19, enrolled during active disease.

CDR3 sequence (DNA): TGTGCCAGCAGCCAAGGGGACAGGGGTGGGACAGATACGCAGTATTTT. This encodes CASSQGDRGGTDTQYF. The chain combines TRBV3-1 (or the pseudogene TRBV3-2) with TRBJ2-3; 10 bases fit TRBD1. This CDR3 has 16 residues. Germline CDR1 and CDR2: LGHDT and YNNKEL (reference sequence). Trimming at V came to 1 base and at J to 3 bases, leaving 4 bases not matched to a gene.

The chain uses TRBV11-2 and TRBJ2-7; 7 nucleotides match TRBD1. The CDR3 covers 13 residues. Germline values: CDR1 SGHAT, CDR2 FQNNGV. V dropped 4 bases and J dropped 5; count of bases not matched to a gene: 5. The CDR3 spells CASSWYTGDEQYF. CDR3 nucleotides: TGTGCCAGCAGCTGGTATACAGGGGACGAGCAGTACTTC. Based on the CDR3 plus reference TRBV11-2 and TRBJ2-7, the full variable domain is EAGVAQSPRYKIIEKRQSVAFWCNPISGHATLYWYQQILGQGPKLLIQFQNNGVVDDSQLPKDRFSAERLKGVDSTLKIQPAKLEDSAVYLCASSWYTGDEQYFGPGTRLTVT.

The CDR3 loop reads CASSWDSPNEQYF. As DNA, the CDR3 is TGTGCCAGCAGCTGGGACTCCCCCAACGAGCAGTACTTC. This sequence joins TRBV5-4 and TRBJ2-7; TRBD2 is a possible D gene (6 bases). The CDR3 spans 13 residues. The germline CDR1 and CDR2 sequences are SGHNT and YYREEE (reference sequence). Trimming stripped 3 bases from V and 5 bases from J, with 12 bases between.

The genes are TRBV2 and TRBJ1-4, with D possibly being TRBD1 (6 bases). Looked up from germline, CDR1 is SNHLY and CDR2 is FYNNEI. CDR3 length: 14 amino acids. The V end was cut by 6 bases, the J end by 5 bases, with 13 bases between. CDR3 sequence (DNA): TGTGCCAGCAGGTCGGACAGTGGGAATGAAAAACTGTTTTTT. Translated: CASRSDSGNEKLFF.

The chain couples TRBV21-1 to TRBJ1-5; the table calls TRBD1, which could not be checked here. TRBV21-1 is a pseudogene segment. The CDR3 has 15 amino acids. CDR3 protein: CASRSRDRRYQPQHF. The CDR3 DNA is TGTGCCAGTCGCTCCCGGGACAGGAGGTATCAGCCCCAGCATTTT.

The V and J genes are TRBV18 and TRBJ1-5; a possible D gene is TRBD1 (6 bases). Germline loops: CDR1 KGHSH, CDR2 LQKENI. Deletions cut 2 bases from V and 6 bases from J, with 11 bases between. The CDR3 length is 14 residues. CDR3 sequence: CASSPDRIVQPQHF. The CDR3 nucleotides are TGTGCCAGCTCACCAGACAGGATCGTTCAGCCCCAGCATTTT.

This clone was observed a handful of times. As DNA, the CDR3 is TGTGCCAGCTCATCCAGGGAAAATTCACCCCTCCACTTT. Translation gives CASSSRENSPLHF. The V call is TRBV18, the J call TRBJ1-6; D might be TRBD1 (5 bases). CDR1 and CDR2 (germline): KGHSH, LQKENI. The V end was cut by 5 bases, the J end by 7 bases, with 9 bases between. This CDR3 region has 13 residues.

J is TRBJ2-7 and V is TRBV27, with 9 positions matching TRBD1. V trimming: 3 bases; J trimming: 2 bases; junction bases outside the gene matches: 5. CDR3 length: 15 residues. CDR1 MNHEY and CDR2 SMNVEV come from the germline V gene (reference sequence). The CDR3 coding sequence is TGTGCCAGCAGTTTGCGACAGGGGGGTCCCTACGAGCAGTACTTC. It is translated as CASSLRQGGPYEQYF.

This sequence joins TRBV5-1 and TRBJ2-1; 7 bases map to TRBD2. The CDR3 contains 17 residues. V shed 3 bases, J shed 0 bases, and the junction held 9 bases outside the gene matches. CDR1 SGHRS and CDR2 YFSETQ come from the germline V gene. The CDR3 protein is CASSWGGTSLSYNEQFF. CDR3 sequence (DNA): TGCGCCAGCAGCTGGGGGGGGACTTCCCTCTCCTACAATGAGCAGTTCTTC. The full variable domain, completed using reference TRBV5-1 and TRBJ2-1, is KAGVTQTPRYLIKTRGQQVTLSCSPISGHRSVSWYQQTPGQGLQFLFEYFSETQRNKGNFPGRFSGRQFSNSRSEMNVSTLELGDSALYLCASSWGGTSLSYNEQFFGPGTRLTVL.

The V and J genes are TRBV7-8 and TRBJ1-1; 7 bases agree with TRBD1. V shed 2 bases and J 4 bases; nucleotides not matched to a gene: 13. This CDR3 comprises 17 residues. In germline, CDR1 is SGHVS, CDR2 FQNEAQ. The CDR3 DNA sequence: TGTGCCAGCAGCTTAAAACAGGGGCCCGGCGTGGGCACTGAAGCTTTCTTT. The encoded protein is CASSLKQGPGVGTEAFF.

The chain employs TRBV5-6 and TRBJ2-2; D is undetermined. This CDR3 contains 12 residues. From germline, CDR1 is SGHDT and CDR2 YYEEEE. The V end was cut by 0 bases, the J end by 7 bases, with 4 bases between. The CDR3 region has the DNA TGTGCCAGCAGCTTGGGAGGCGGGGAGCTGTTTTTT. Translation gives CASSLGGGELFF.

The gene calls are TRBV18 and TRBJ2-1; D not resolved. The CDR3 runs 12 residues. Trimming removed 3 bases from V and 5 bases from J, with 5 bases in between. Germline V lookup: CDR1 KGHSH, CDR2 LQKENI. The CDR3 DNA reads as TGTGCCAGCTCACCTTTAGACAATGAGCAGTTCTTC. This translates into CASSPLDNEQFF.

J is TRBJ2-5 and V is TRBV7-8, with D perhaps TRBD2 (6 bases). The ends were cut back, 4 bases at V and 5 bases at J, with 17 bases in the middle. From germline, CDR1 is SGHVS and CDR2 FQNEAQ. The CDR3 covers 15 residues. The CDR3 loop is CASSWESGGTETQYF. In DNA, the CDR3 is TGTGCCAGCAGCTGGGAATCCGGAGGGACGGAGACCCAGTACTTC.

The CDR3 loop is CASSRQAANTGELFF. The CDR3 DNA follows: TGTGCCAGCTCGAGACAGGCAGCGAACACCGGGGAGCTGTTTTTT. The rearrangement links TRBV6-5 to TRBJ2-2; tentative D call: TRBD1 (6 bases). CDR1 and CDR2 (germline): MNHEY, SVGAGI. There are 15 residues in the CDR3. Trimming shortened V by 8 bases and J by 0 bases, and 13 bases separated the two germline ends.